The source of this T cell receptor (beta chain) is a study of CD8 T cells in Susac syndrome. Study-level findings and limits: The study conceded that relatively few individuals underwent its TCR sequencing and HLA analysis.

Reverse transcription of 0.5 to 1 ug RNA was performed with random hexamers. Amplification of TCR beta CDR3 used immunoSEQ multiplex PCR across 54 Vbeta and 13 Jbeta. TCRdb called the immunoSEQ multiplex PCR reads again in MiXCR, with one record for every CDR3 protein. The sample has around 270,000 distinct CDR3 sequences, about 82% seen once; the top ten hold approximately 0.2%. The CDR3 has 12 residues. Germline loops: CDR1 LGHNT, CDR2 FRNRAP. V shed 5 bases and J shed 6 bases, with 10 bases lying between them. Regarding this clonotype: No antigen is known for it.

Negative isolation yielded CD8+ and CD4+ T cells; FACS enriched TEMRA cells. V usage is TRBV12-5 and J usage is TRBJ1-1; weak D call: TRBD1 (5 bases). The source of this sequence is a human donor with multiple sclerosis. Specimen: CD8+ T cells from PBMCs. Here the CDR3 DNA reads TGTGCTAGTGGTCCTCCGGGACCTGAAGCTTTCTTT. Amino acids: CASGPPGPEAFF. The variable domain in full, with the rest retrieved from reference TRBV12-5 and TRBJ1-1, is DARVTQTPRHKVTEMGQEVTMRCQPILGHNTVFWYRQTMMQGLELLAYFRNRAPLDDSGMPKDRFSAEMPDATLATLKIQPSEPRDSAVYFCASGPPGPEAFFGQGTRLTVV.